This T cell receptor beta chain is from a study of regulatory T cells in long-lasting Graves disease. Time point meaning: newly diagnosed GD, antithyroid drugs for less than 3 months. PBMCs were the source of the RNA used for TCR sequencing. Per American Thyroid Association guidelines, Graves' disease was diagnosed. Arm-PCR of CDR3 regions with iRepertoire HTBI primers generated TCR beta libraries. TCRdb re-called the multiplex PCR reads through MiXCR, storing one row per CDR3 protein. The sample consists of approximately 350,000 distinct CDR3 sequences, 16% of them appearing once. This clonotype was recorded a few times. These same records also appear under a second study, on T cells in Graves' hyperthyroidism and ophthalmopathy.

This receptor was obtained from a young woman with Graves disease. The sequences come from peripheral blood mononuclear cells (PBMCs), collected at new diagnosis, from a patient treated with antithyroid drugs.

This chain's CDR3 is CSVGRTYNEQFF. As DNA, the CDR3 is TGCAGCGTTGGAAGGACATACAATGAGCAGTTCTTC. This chain joins TRBV29-1 and TRBJ2-1; a possible D gene is TRBD1 (5 bases). Germline V gene sequence: CDR1 SQVTM, CDR2 ANQGSEA. The CDR3 runs to 12 residues. Deletions cut 4 bases from V and 4 bases from J, with 8 bases between.